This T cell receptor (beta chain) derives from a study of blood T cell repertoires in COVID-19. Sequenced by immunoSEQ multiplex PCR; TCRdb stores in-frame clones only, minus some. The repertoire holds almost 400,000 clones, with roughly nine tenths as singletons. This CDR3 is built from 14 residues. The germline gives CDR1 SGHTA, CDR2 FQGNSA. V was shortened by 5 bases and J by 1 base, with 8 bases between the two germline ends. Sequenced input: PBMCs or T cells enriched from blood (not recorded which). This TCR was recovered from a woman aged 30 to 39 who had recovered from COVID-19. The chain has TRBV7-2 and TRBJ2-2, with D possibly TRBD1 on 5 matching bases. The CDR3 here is CASSPQGNTGELFF. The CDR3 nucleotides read TGTGCCAGCAGCCCCCAGGGGAACACCGGGGAGCTGTTTTTT.